The rows below give T cell receptor beta chains drawn from one sample of a study of control samples from healthy donors and cancer patients. Some clones are missing from TCRdb's copy, which holds only in-frame ones; the method was immunoSEQ multiplex PCR. The repertoire consists of more than 80,000 clones, with 93% occurring once and the leading ten covering approximately 8%. The sequenced material came from blood. These receptors originate from a man between 18 and 35 years old in good health. Both conserved end residues are trimmed from each CDR3. Fields, in order: clone size, J gene, V gene, CDR3 protein. Some rows mark clone size as missing; the rest say once, few, many or name a class of expanded clone.

>-|TRBJ1-5|TRBV5-1
ASSPRVPGSKQPQH
>-|TRBJ1-1|TRBV9
ASSGPRTEGAF
>once|TRBJ2-7|TRBV5-1
ASSLVAGSYEQY
>-|TRBJ2-7|TRBV28
ASGPSYEQY
>-|TRBJ2-2|TRBV7-9
ASSLKWAPGANTGELF
>-|TRBJ1-2|TRBV12-3/TRBV12-4
ASSAQRYGYT
>-|TRBJ1-4|TRBV11-2
ASSPRAPDSRANEKLF
>-|TRBJ1-1|TRBV19
ASSMAGLYTEAF
>-|TRBJ1-4|TRBV6-5
ASSITGTGNEKLF
>-|TRBJ1-1|TRBV12-3/TRBV12-4
ASSLGMNTEAF
>few|TRBJ1-3|TRBV6-6
ASRSGNTIY
>-|TRBJ1-6|TRBV3-1/TRBV3-2
ASSPGGENNSPLH
>-|TRBJ1-2|TRBV4-1
ASSEGDRPYEST
>once|TRBJ2-5|TRBV4-2
ASSLTATSGEQETQY
>-|TRBJ2-5|TRBV3-1/TRBV3-2
ASSQSRGRETQY
>-|TRBJ1-5|TRBV20-1
SASAGTAIALYSNQPQH
>-|TRBJ1-2|TRBV5-4
ASSLESGRNYGYT
>-|TRBJ2-3|TRBV7-9
ASSLGASDTQY
>-|TRBJ2-6|TRBV25-1
ASSVFSGANVLT
>once|TRBJ1-4|TRBV7-9
ASSLESEKLF
>-|TRBJ2-7|TRBV27
ASSARGMIREQY
>-|TRBJ1-3|TRBV10-3
ATAVSPNPSGNTIY
>-|TRBJ1-2|TRBV30
AWTGSNYGYT
>-|TRBJ1-1|TRBV7-2
ASIPPNGAGKANTEAF
>-|TRBJ1-6|TRBV6-4
ASSDSGRYNSPLH
>-|TRBJ2-1|TRBV19
ATKISAGGPYEQF
>-|TRBJ1-5|TRBV15
ATSRDRGDQPQH
>once|TRBJ2-2|TRBV10-1
ASSESPTRRELF
>-|TRBJ2-6|TRBV6-1
ASSDRSSGANVLT
>-|TRBJ1-5|TRBV19
ASSEGRYSNQPQH
>-|TRBJ2-1|TRBV30
AWRGRAGSSYNEQF
>-|TRBJ1-2|TRBV7-4
ASSMDGSNYGYT
>-|TRBJ2-2|TRBV30
AWRFGGTGELF
>-|TRBJ1-1|TRBV5-1
ASSLVAGNTEAF
>-|TRBJ1-5|TRBV7-8
ASSLEVGRIYSNQPQH
>-|TRBJ1-2|TRBV5-1
ASSPPDISGYT
>-|TRBJ2-7|TRBV9
ASSVAGLGTYEQY
>-|TRBJ1-1|TRBV6-6
ASSWGGLNTEAF
>-|TRBJ2-3|TRBV14
ASSQDRTDTQY
>-|TRBJ1-2|TRBV19
ASTIPGQGYGYT
>-|TRBJ1-6|TRBV3-1/TRBV3-2
ASSQDLGGIDSPLH
>-|TRBJ1-2|TRBV30
ASEGEGVIGSYT
>-|TRBJ2-5|TRBV6-5
ASSYLGTRQETQY